Listed here are 29 T cell receptor beta chains from one sample, sequenced in a study of post-analysis software for immune sequencing data. The antigens for these receptors are not known. Findings and limits, study-wide: Included in a set of about five TRBV segments more frequent in patients than controls were TRBV5-6, TRBV5-1 and TRBV20-1.

cDNA libraries of TCR beta carried unique molecular identifiers. TCRdb reanalysed the PCR reads using MiXCR and keeps one entry per CDR3 protein. The sample lists roughly 620,000 distinct CDR3 sequences; 44% were seen once. Sequenced material: blood. The receptor source for this set is a girl aged 10 to 17 with multiple sclerosis.

This clonotype was counted between two and nine times. The V and J genes are TRBV29-1 and TRBJ2-1; D is ambiguous. Trimming shortened V by 7 bases and J by 0 bases, and 10 bases separated the two germline ends. This CDR3 region has 13 residues. Germline CDR1 and CDR2: SQVTM and ANQGSEA. The CDR3 region is CSAPASSYNEQFF. CDR3 sequence (DNA): TGCAGCGCCCCCGCAAGCTCCTACAATGAGCAGTTCTTC.

The J gene is TRBJ2-7, the V gene TRBV29-1; 7 bases fit TRBD2. This CDR3 has 15 residues. The germline CDR1 and CDR2 sequences are SQVTM and ANQGSEA. The V gene end was trimmed by 2 bases and the J gene end by 4 bases; junction bases not matched to a gene: 11. The CDR3 DNA follows: TGCAGCGTTGAATGGACGGGGGAGGGCGGGTACGAGCAGTACTTC. Residues: CSVEWTGEGGYEQYF.

The V call is TRBV4-1, the J call TRBJ2-7; D is uncertain. The J call may be faulty, since TRBJ2-5 better matches the DNA end. CDR1 and CDR2 from the germline V gene are MGHRA and YSYEKL. This CDR3 is built from 15 residues. The CDR3 loop is CASSQDSRRVETQYF. CDR3 sequence (DNA): TGCGCCAGCAGCCAAGATAGCCGAAGGGTGGAGACCCAGTACTTC.

This chain uses TRBV4-1 with TRBJ2-1; no clear D gene. The CDR3 is 10 amino acids. The germline V gene has CDR1 MGHRA and CDR2 YSYEKL. Trimming removed 1 base at V and 10 bases at J, with 2 bases between. CDR3 residues: CASSQGEQFF. The CDR3 coding sequence is TGCGCCAGCAGCCAAGGGGAGCAGTTCTTC.

This chain connects TRBV7-2 to TRBJ2-7; the match to TRBD1 covers 8 bases. The V gene end was trimmed by 4 bases and the J gene end by 3 bases; junction bases not matched to a gene: 8. This CDR3 has 15 amino acids. CDR1 SGHTA and CDR2 FQGNSA come from the germline V gene. The CDR3 reads CASSSDRDRFYEQYF. CDR3 in DNA: TGTGCCAGCAGCTCCGACCGGGACAGGTTCTACGAGCAGTACTTC.

The CDR3 region is CASSLSGSSADYEQYF. The CDR3 DNA reads as TGTGCCAGCAGCTTGTCAGGGTCCAGCGCCGACTACGAGCAGTACTTC. The rearrangement links TRBV5-6 to TRBJ2-5; possible D gene TRBD1, 5 bases. The DNA matches TRBJ2-7 better at its end, which makes the J call doubtful. The CDR3 extends over 16 amino acids. The germline gives CDR1 SGHDT, CDR2 YYEEEE.

This clonotype was recorded many times. V gene TRBV6-5 combines with J gene TRBJ2-3, with D perhaps TRBD2 (5 bases). V was shortened by 6 bases and J by 7 bases, with 11 bases between the two germline ends. Per germline, CDR1 MNHEY and CDR2 SVGAGI. CDR3 length: 12 residues. This chain's CDR3 is CASSQGGNTQYF. CDR3 DNA: TGTGCCAGCAGCCAAGGAGGAAATACGCAGTATTTT.

This chain joins TRBV13 and TRBJ2-3; a weak D match, TRBD1 (5 bases). This CDR3 comprises 16 residues. The V end lost 1 base, the J end lost 2 bases, and 13 bases lay between the germline ends. Germline loops: CDR1 PRHDT, CDR2 FYEKMQ (reference sequence). CDR3 nucleotides: TGTGCCAGCAGCTTAGCGAGACAGCGATTCACAGATACGCAGTATTTT. It is translated as CASSLARQRFTDTQYF.

This clonotype has more than one count but fewer than ten. This chain connects TRBV5-1 to TRBJ2-5, with D hard to call. V shed 0 bases and J shed 3 bases, with 9 bases lying between them. The CDR3 sequence is 14 residues long. The germline V gene has CDR1 SGHRS and CDR2 YFSETQ. The CDR3 here is CASSLAASEETQYF. CDR3 DNA: TGCGCCAGCAGCTTGGCCGCGAGTGAAGAGACCCAGTACTTC.

The chain uses TRBV27 and TRBJ2-1; D uncertain. CDR1 MNHEY and CDR2 SMNVEV come from the germline V gene (reference sequence). V was trimmed by 4 bases and J by 10 bases, leaving 14 bases between them. This CDR3 is 13 amino acids long. DNA of the CDR3: TGTGCCAGCAGTTCCTACTATGGGAAAGAGCAGTTCTTC. Amino acid sequence: CASSSYYGKEQFF.

In this sample, this clonotype turned up once. No conserved phenylalanine or tryptophan ends this CDR3, so it is likely a read error. CDR3 residues: CASSESWTVNSYNEQFL. The DNA for the CDR3 is TGTGCCAGCAGTGAATCATGGACAGTCAACTCCTACAATGAGCAGTTCTTA. This rearrangement joins TRBV6-4 to TRBJ2-1; D perhaps matches TRBD1 (6 bases). The CDR3 contains 17 residues. The V gene lost 3 bases and the J gene lost 0 bases, with 15 bases spanning the gap. The germline gives CDR1 MRHNA, CDR2 SNTAGT.

V and J are TRBV7-2 and TRBJ2-5, with D perhaps being TRBD1 or TRBD2 (5 bases each). In germline, CDR1 is SGHTA, CDR2 FQGNSA. The CDR3 contains 14 residues. Trimming shortened V by 5 bases and J by 3 bases, and 13 bases separated the two germline ends. CDR3 sequence (DNA): TGTGCCAGCAGCCTCCGGGACGCTGAAGAGACCCAGTACTTC. Amino acids: CASSLRDAEETQYF.

Regarding this clonotype: Being one base from a much bigger clone, this may be a read error. This sequence joins TRBV29-1 and TRBJ2-1; 7 nucleotides line up with TRBD2. This CDR3 is built from 11 residues. Germline lookup yields CDR1 SQVTM and CDR2 ANQGSEA. V gave up 7 bases and J gave up 12 bases; unmatched junction bases: 9. Here the CDR3 reads CSGLADVGQFF. The CDR3 bases are TGCAGCGGCCTAGCGGACGTTGGGCAGTTCTTC.

This clonotype came up a few times. The V gene is TRBV12-3 or TRBV12-4, the J gene TRBJ2-5, with 14 bases lining up with TRBD2. This CDR3 is 14 amino acids long. The trim removed 6 bases at V and 5 bases at J, leaving 2 bases unmatched. The CDR3, as DNA: TGTGCCAGCAGACGACTAGCGGGAGGGGAGACCCAGTACTTC. Protein product: CASRRLAGGETQYF.

This clonotype has more than one count but fewer than ten. The rearrangement links TRBV6-5 to TRBJ2-1; TRBD2 matches 7 bases. The trim removed 2 bases at V and 4 bases at J, leaving 11 bases unmatched. The CDR3 runs 17 residues. Germline assignment: CDR1 MNHEY and CDR2 SVGAGI. This CDR3 reads CASSYGVAGFLYNEQFF. CDR3 DNA sequence: TGTGCCAGCAGTTACGGGGTAGCGGGTTTTTTGTACAATGAGCAGTTCTTC.

The rearrangement joins TRBV3-1 to TRBJ2-1, with 8 bases identical to TRBD2. V lost 6 bases, J lost 4 bases, and 8 bases stayed unmatched. Germline V CDR1 and CDR2: LGHDT, YNNKEL (reference sequence). This CDR3 has 15 residues. This CDR3 is CASSLTGGRYNEQFF. Written as DNA, the CDR3 is TGTGCCAGCAGTCTGACGGGGGGGCGTTACAATGAGCAGTTCTTC.

This clonotype was detected once. At one end, the junction sequence differs from germline, possibly due to a read error. This chain uses TRBV9 with TRBJ2-1; D ambiguous. CDR3 length equals 14 residues. CDR1 and CDR2 from the germline V gene are SGDLS and YYNGEE. CDR3 region: CACSVELLGNEQFF. DNA of the CDR3: TGTGCCTGCAGCGTAGAACTCCTTGGGAATGAGCAGTTCTTC.

Ten or more counts support this clonotype. The CDR3 DNA sequence: TGCAGTGCTAGAGTACCGAGCTCCTACGAGCAGTACTTC. It encodes CSARVPSSYEQYF. This chain links TRBV20-1 with TRBJ2-7; D uncertain. CDR1 and CDR2 from the germline V gene are DFQATT and SNEGSKA (reference sequence). Trimming took 1 base from V and 0 from J, leaving 7 bases between them. This CDR3 comprises 13 residues.

This chain links TRBV10-3 with TRBJ2-5, with D possibly being TRBD1 or TRBD2 (5 bases each). This CDR3 spans 14 amino acids. Germline loops: CDR1 ENHRY, CDR2 SYGVKD. The V gene lost 0 bases and the J gene lost 5 bases, with 10 bases spanning the gap. The CDR3 sequence: CAISESGGDETQYF. CDR3 nucleotides: TGTGCCATCAGTGAGTCCGGTGGGGACGAGACCCAGTACTTC.

The table lists this clonotype with a few counts. Compared with germline, one end of the junction differs, possibly owing to a read error. The chain combines TRBV10-3 with TRBJ2-1; 10 bases agree with TRBD2. The CDR3 contains 15 residues. CDR1 and CDR2 from the germline V gene are ENHRY and SYGVKD. For the CDR3, the DNA is TGTACCATCAGCACCGGGACTAGCGCTAACAATGAGCAGTTCTTC. Protein sequence: CTISTGTSANNEQFF.

This rearrangement joins TRBV29-1 to TRBJ1-1; D ambiguous. Per germline, CDR1 SQVTM and CDR2 ANQGSEA. Trimming pared 4 bases from V and 1 base from J, leaving 7 bases between. The CDR3 length is 12 residues. CDR3 region: CSVVPGNTEAFF. The DNA of the CDR3 is TGCAGCGTTGTCCCCGGGAACACTGAAGCTTTCTTT.

On this clonotype: At one of its ends the junction is not consistent with the germline gene, which may arise from a read error. The rearrangement uses TRBV5-5 and TRBJ1-2; D possibly corresponds to TRBD1 (5 bases). Germline loops: CDR1 SGHKS, CDR2 YYEKEE (reference sequence). The length of the CDR3 is 15 residues. The CDR3 coding sequence is TGTGCCAGCAGCTCGGGACGGACAAGCCTATGGGGCTACATCTTC. Translation: CASSSGRTSLWGYIF.

The V call is TRBV5-1, the J call TRBJ2-5; no reliable D call. The tail of the sequence fits TRBJ2-7 better, so the J call may be wrong. The V gene's germline CDR1 is SGHRS and CDR2 YFSETQ. The CDR3 contains 14 residues. CDR3 sequence (DNA): TGCGCCAGCAGCGTGGTGGCAGAGAGCTACGAGCAGTACTTC. This translates into CASSVVAESYEQYF.

The chain recombines TRBV7-9 with TRBJ2-3, with a weak D call TRBD2 (5 bases). The germline CDR1 and CDR2 sequences are SEHNR and FQNEAQ (reference sequence). The CDR3 contains 15 residues. V was cut by 4 bases and J by 6 bases, with 17 bases left in between. The CDR3 sequence is CASSSGNVLLDTQYF. The CDR3 DNA reads TGTGCCAGCAGCTCCGGGAATGTTCTATTGGATACGCAGTATTTT. The full variable domain, its missing parts supplied by reference TRBV7-9 and TRBJ2-3, is DTGVSQNPRHKITKRGQNVTFRCDPISEHNRLYWYRQTLGQGPEFLTYFQNEAQLEKSRLLSDRFSAERPKGSFSTLEIQRTEQGDSAMYLCASSSGNVLLDTQYFGPGTRLTVL.

The rearrangement joins TRBV6-5 to TRBJ2-7; no definite D call. CDR1 is MNHEY and CDR2 is SVGAGI in the germline V gene. The CDR3 has 13 amino acids. V gave up 6 bases and J gave up 3 bases, with 12 bases separating them. The CDR3: CASSPIPGYEQYF. The CDR3 DNA reads TGTGCCAGCAGCCCGATACCGGGCTACGAGCAGTACTTC.

Only a few counts were recorded for this clonotype. The chain is built from TRBV29-1 and TRBJ2-5; D remains unclear. V gave up 6 bases and J gave up 0 bases, with 14 bases separating them. Germline V gene lookup returns CDR1 SQVTM and CDR2 ANQGSEA. The CDR3 is made up of 14 amino acids. CDR3 amino acids: CSVGPLLYQETQYF. In DNA form, the CDR3 reads TGCAGCGTCGGGCCCCTTCTGTACCAAGAGACCCAGTACTTC.

The chain links TRBV30 to TRBJ1-2, with a possible D match to TRBD1 (6 bases). The germline V and J ends were trimmed by 8 bases and 7 bases, with 17 bases remaining between them. CDR3 size: 12 residues. Germline V gene sequence: CDR1 GTSNPN, CDR2 SVGIG (reference sequence). Here the CDR3 DNA reads TGTGCCGGGGCAAGCGGGGGCTTTGGCTACACCTTC. Translating gives CAGASGGFGYTF.

The sample holds a few counts of this clonotype. The chain joins TRBV7-2 to TRBJ1-2; D is uncertain. V lost 4 bases and J 1 base, leaving 16 bases between the germline ends. The CDR3 sequence is 16 residues long. Germline-derived CDR1 and CDR2 are SGHTA and FQGNSA. The CDR3: CASSYQFSRVNYGYTF. The CDR3, as DNA: TGTGCCAGCAGCTACCAATTTTCGCGGGTTAACTATGGCTACACCTTC.

This clonotype appeared once. V and J are TRBV20-1 and TRBJ2-7; 8 nucleotides line up with TRBD2. Germline V CDR1 and CDR2: DFQATT, SNEGSKA (reference sequence). The CDR3 loop spans 13 amino acids. The V and J ends lost 3 bases and 7 bases, in that order; junction bases with no gene match: 8. CDR3 bases: TGCAGTGCTAGGGCGGGGGGATTCCGGGAGCAGTACTTC. Its translation is CSARAGGFREQYF.